The 3 T cell receptor beta chains reported below all come from one sample, sequenced in a study of T cells in Graves' hyperthyroidism and ophthalmopathy. Amplification of TCR beta CDR3 regions used RNA as the template. The HTBI primer set drove a first-round RT-PCR of the TCR CDR3. TCRdb independently ran MiXCR on the multiplex PCR reads; one entry per CDR3 protein. The profile covers under 550,000 distinct CDR3 sequences, with approximately 14% appearing a single time and about 4.9% taken by the ten largest. The sequenced material came from blood. These receptors all stem from a woman aged 18-29 years with Graves' hyperthyroidism.

The rearrangement links TRBV7-9 to TRBJ1-4, with a possible D match to TRBD1 (6 bases). The CDR3 runs 15 residues. The germline V gene encodes CDR1 SEHNR and CDR2 FQNEAQ (reference sequence). The germline V and J ends were trimmed by 2 bases and 4 bases, with 11 bases remaining between them. CDR3 sequence (DNA): TGTGCCAGCAGCTTATTAACAGGGTTTAATGAAAAACTGTTTTTT. It codes for CASSLLTGFNEKLFF.

The chain recombines TRBV15 with TRBJ2-1, with TRBD1 as a possible D gene (6 bases). Germline loops: CDR1 LNHNV, CDR2 YYDKDF (reference sequence). V lost 1 base to trimming and J lost 4 bases, with 8 bases between them. This CDR3 is 14 amino acids long. The CDR3 spells CATSRGDRYNEQFF. CDR3 nucleotides: TGTGCCACCAGCAGAGGAGACAGGTACAATGAGCAGTTCTTC.

This clonotype has at least ten counts. V usage is TRBV5-1 and J usage is TRBJ2-1; possible D gene TRBD2, 6 bases. In germline, CDR1 is SGHRS, CDR2 YFSETQ. This CDR3 has 15 residues. V was cut by 2 bases and J by 0 bases, with 9 bases left in between. CDR3 amino acids: CASSFDGSSYNEQFF. DNA of the CDR3: TGCGCCAGCAGCTTCGACGGGAGCTCCTACAATGAGCAGTTCTTC.